This TCR beta chain stems from a study of shared clonotypes between healthy human individuals. The data were produced by immunoSEQ multiplex PCR, yet TCRdb's version contains in-frame clones alone and is incomplete. The sample includes 800,000 to 1,200,000 clones, approximately 80% seen only once; the top ten take roughly 0.56%. Germline V gene sequence: CDR1 SGHVS, CDR2 FNYEAQ. Trimming took off 2 bases at V and 0 bases at J, with 1 base between the two ends. CDR3 length: 13 amino acids. As regards this clone: Different DNA sequences within this sample yield the same CDR3.

The sequence came from a man aged 18 to 30 in good health. Some clones in this sample may be carry-over from other donors' samples. The sample taken for sequencing was memory CD4+ T cells from PBMCs. Subset meaning: CD45RA-negative fraction. This chain links TRBV7-6 with TRBJ2-2; no reliable D call. This CDR3 reads CASSLTNTGELFF. In nucleotides, the CDR3 is TGTGCCAGCAGCTTAACGAACACCGGGGAGCTGTTTTTT.